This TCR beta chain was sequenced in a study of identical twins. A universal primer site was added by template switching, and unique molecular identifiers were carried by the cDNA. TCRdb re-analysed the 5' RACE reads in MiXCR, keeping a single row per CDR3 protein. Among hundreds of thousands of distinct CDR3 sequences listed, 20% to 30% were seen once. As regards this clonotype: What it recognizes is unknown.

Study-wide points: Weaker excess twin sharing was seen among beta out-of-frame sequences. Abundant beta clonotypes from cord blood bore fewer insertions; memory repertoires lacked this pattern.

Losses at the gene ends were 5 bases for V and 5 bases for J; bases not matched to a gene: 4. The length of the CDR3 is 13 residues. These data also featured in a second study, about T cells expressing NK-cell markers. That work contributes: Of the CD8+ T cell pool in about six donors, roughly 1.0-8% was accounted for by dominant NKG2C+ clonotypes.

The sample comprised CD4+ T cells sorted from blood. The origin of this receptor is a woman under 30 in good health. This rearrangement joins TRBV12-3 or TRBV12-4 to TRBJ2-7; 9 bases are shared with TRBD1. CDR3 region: CASSPDRGNEQYF. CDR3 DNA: TGTGCCAGCAGTCCAGACAGGGGGAACGAGCAGTACTTC.